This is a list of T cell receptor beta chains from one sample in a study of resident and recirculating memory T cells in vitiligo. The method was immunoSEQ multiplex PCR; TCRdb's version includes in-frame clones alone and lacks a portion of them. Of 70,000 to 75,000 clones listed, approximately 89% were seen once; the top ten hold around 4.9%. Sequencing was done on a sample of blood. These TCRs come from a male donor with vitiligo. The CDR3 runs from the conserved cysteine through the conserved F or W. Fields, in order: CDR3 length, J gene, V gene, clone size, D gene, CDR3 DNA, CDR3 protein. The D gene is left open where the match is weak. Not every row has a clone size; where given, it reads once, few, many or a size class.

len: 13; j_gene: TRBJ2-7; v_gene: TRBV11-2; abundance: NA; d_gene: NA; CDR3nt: TGTGCCAGCAGCTTGGGCAGTGTCTACGAGCAGTACTTC; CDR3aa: CASSLGSVYEQYF
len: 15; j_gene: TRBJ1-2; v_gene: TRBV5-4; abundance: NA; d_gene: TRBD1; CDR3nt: TGTGCCAGCAGCTTCCGGGACAGGGGAAACTATGGCTACACCTTC; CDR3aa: CASSFRDRGNYGYTF
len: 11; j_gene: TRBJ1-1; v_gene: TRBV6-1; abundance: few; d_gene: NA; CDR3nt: TGTGCCAGCCTTCCGGACACTGAAGCTTTCTTT; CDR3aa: CASLPDTEAFF
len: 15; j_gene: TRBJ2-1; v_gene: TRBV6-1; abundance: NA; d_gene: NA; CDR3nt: TGTGCCAGCCCCTCGGAGCGTAGCTCCTACAATGAGCAGTTCTTC; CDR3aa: CASPSERSSYNEQFF
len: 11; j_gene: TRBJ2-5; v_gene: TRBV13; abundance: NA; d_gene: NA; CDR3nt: TGTGCCAGCAGCTTGAGGGAGACCCAGTACTTC; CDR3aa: CASSLRETQYF
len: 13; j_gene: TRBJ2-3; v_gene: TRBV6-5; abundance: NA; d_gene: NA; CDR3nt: TGTGCCAGCAGTTCGGACTTCACAGATACGCAGTATTTT; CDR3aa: CASSSDFTDTQYF
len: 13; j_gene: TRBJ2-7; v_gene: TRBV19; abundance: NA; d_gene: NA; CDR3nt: TGTGCCAGTAGTATAAAGGGGGCCTACGAGCAGTACTTC; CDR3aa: CASSIKGAYEQYF
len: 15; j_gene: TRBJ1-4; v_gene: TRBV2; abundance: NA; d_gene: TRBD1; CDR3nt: TGTGCCAGCATGGAACAGACAGGGTTTAATGAAAAACTGTTTTTT; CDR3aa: CASMEQTGFNEKLFF
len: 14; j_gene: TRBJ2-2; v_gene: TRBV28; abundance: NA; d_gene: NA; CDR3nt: TGTGCCAGCAGTAACCAGGGTCGTACCGGGGAGCTGTTTTTT; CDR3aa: CASSNQGRTGELFF
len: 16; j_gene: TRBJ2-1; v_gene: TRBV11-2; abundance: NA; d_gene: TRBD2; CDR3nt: TGTGCCAGCAGCTTAGAGGCTAGCGGGGGGGCCAATGAGCAGTTCTTC; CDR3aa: CASSLEASGGANEQFF
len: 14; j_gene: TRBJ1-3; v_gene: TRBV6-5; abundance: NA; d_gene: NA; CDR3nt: TGTGCCAGCAGTTACTCGTACTCTGGAAACACCATATATTTT; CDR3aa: CASSYSYSGNTIYF
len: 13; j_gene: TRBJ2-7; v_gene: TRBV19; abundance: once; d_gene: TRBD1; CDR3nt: TGTGCCAGTAGTAGGACAGGAACCTACGAGCAGTACTTC; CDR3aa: CASSRTGTYEQYF
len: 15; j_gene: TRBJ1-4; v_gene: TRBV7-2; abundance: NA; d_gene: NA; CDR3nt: TGTGCCAGCAGCTTAAGCAGGGGAACTAATGAAAAACTGTTTTTT; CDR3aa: CASSLSRGTNEKLFF
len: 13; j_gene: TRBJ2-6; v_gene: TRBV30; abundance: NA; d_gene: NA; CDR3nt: TGTGCCGGGGAGAACTCTGGGGCCAACGTCCTGACTTTC; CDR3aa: CAGENSGANVLTF
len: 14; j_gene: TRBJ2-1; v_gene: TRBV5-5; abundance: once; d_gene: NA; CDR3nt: TGTGCCAGCAGCTTGGCGGTCACGATAGCTGAGCAGTTCTTC; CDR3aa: CASSLAVTIAEQFF
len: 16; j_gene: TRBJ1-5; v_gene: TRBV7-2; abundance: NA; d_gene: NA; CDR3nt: TGTGCCAGCAGCTTAAAATACAGTCTTAGCAATCAGCCCCAGCATTTT; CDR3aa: CASSLKYSLSNQPQHF
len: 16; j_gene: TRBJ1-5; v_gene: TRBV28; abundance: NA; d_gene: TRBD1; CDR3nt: TGTGCCAGCAGTGTAGTCGCCGGGACAGGGAACCAGCCCCAGCATTTT; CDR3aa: CASSVVAGTGNQPQHF
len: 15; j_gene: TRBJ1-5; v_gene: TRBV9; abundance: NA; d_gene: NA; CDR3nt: TGTGCCAGCAGTGGGAGCGTGGCAAGCAATCAGCCCCAGCATTTT; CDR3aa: CASSGSVASNQPQHF
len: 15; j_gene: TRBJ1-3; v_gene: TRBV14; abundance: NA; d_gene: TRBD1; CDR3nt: TGTGCCAGCAGCCATCTGACAGGGTCGGGAAACACCATATATTTT; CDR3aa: CASSHLTGSGNTIYF
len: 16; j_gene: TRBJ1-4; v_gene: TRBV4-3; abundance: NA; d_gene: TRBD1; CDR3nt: TGCGCCAGCAGCCAAGATTGGGGGCAGGGGGTAGAAAAACTGTTTTTT; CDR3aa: CASSQDWGQGVEKLFF
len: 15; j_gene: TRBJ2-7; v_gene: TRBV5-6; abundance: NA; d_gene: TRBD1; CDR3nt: TGTGCCAGCAGCTTGGTTGACAGGGACTCCTACGAGCAGTACTTC; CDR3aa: CASSLVDRDSYEQYF
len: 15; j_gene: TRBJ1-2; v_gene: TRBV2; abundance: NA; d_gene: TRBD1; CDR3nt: TGTGCCAGCAGGGACTCCGGGACAGAGAACTATGGCTACACCTTC; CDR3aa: CASRDSGTENYGYTF
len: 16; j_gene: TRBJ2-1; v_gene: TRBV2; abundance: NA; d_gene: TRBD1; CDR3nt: TGTGCCAGCAGTGGGAAACAGGGGGTTCTCTACAATGAGCAGTTCTTC; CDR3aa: CASSGKQGVLYNEQFF